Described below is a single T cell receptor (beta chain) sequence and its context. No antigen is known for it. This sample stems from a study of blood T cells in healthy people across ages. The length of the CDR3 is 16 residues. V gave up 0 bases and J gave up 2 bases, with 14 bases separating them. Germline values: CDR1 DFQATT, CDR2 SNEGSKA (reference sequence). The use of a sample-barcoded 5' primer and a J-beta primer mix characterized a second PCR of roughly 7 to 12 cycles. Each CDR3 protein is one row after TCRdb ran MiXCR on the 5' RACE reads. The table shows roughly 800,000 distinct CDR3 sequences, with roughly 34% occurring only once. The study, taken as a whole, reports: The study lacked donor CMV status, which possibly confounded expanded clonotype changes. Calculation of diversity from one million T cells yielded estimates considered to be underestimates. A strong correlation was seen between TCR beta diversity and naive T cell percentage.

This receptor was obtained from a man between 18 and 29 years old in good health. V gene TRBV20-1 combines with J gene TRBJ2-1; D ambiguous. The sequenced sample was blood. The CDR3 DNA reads TGCAGTGCTAGAGATCGCGTTAGCAACCCCTACAATGAGCAGTTCTTC. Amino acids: CSARDRVSNPYNEQFF.